This record covers a single T cell receptor (beta chain). The target antigen is unknown. V lost 3 bases, J lost 7 bases, and 13 bases lay in between. Per germline, CDR1 LNHDA and CDR2 SQIVND (reference sequence). The CDR3 consists of 14 residues. Researchers ran the PCR with 60 Vbeta and 13 Jbeta primers. Profiling relied on immunoSEQ multiplex PCR, and the TCRdb table lists in-frame clones only, not all of them. The sample contains over 40,000 clones, around 90% of which appear only once. This sample is drawn from a study of cytomegalovirus exposure and HLA in healthy donors. Study outcomes and limitations: CMV serostatus alone was available as immune exposure information.

The rearrangement joins TRBV19 to TRBJ1-5, with D possibly matching TRBD1 (6 bases). The sample consisted of PBMCs. The clonotype was recovered from a middle-aged woman in good health and CMV-seropositive. The chain's CDR3 is CASSIPGARQPQHF. The CDR3 DNA sequence: TGTGCCAGTAGTATTCCAGGGGCACGGCAGCCCCAGCATTTT.